This TCR beta chain emerged from a study of T cell responses to AZD1222 COVID-19 vaccine. Comment on this clone: The antigen remains undetermined.

Germline V lookup: CDR1 SGHVS, CDR2 FQNEAQ. The V gene lost 1 base and the J gene lost 10 bases, with 13 bases spanning the gap. CDR3 length equals 13 residues. Study-level findings and limits: Repertoires were sampled only after the peak T cell response. Females made up more of the donors, who were largely white British, and clonal diversity may have come out too low. Among spike-specific TCRs, nearly half reportedly target unmutated variant regions.

Sequencing was performed with immunoSEQ multiplex PCR; in TCRdb, only in-frame clones are kept and a portion is missing. The data show approximately 150,000 clones, about 91% seen once. The sequence was collected from an adult who received the AZD1222 COVID-19 vaccine. V usage is TRBV7-8 and J usage is TRBJ2-5; D perhaps matches TRBD1 (6 bases). The sample consisted of peripheral blood, taken 28 days after the second AZD1222 dose. In nucleotides, the CDR3 is TGTGCCAGCAGCTTAGGGACAGAGGGGATCCAGTACTTC. Protein sequence: CASSLGTEGIQYF.